This is a list of T cell receptor beta chains from one sample in a study of coeliac disease. This table comes from immunoSEQ multiplex PCR, and its TCRdb copy is limited to in-frame clones, with some not included. The repertoire holds a few thousand clones, with about three fifths as singletons. Sequencing used intraepithelial lymphocytes from the gut. The receptors stem from a woman in her late teens or twenties with active celiac disease. Each CDR3 is given with its conserved first and last residue. The order of the fields is J gene, D gene, V gene, clone size, CDR3 DNA, CDR3 protein. A D gene is named only where the DNA matches it firmly. Only some rows state a clone size, as once, few, many or a class for expanded clones.

TRBJ1-1 TRBD1 TRBV6-1 - TGTGCCAGCAGTGCAATACAGGGGGGGACTGAAGCTTTCTTT CASSAIQGGTEAFF
TRBJ1-2 - TRBV20-1 - TGCACCTCTGACTATGGCTACACCTTC CTSDYGYTF
TRBJ1-1 TRBD1 TRBV4-1 - TGCGCCAGCAGCCATCAAACAGGGGCCGCTCTCTCTGAAGCTTTCTTT CASSHQTGAALSEAFF
TRBJ2-1 TRBD1 TRBV5-5 - TGTGCCAGTTCAACAGGGGGCAATGAGCAGTTCTTC CASSTGGNEQFF
TRBJ1-2 TRBD1 TRBV19 - TGTGCCAGTATCAACCTCGGGACAGGGGGAGACTATGGCTACACCTTC CASINLGTGGDYGYTF
TRBJ2-5 - TRBV5-6 once TGTGCCAGCAGTGCCGGGAGCACCCAAGAGACCCAGTACTTC CASSAGSTQETQYF
TRBJ1-1 - TRBV4-1 few TGCGCCAGCAGCCAAGACGCGGGCTCGGCTTTCTTT CASSQDAGSAFF
TRBJ2-2 - TRBV7-9 - TGTGCCAGCAGCTTACTTCTGGGGGAGCTGTTTTTT CASSLLLGELFF
TRBJ1-4 TRBD1 TRBV7-2 - TGTGCCAGCAGCTTAGGACAGGGGGCGTTAGAAAAACTGTTTTTT CASSLGQGALEKLFF
TRBJ2-3 TRBD2 TRBV9 medium-sized TGTGCCAGCAGCGTATACGGGGGGGCAACTAGCACAGATACGCAGTATTTT CASSVYGGATSTDTQYF
TRBJ2-5 - TRBV5-1 - TGCGCCAGCAGCCCGATAACAGATTACCAAGAGACCCAGTACTTC CASSPITDYQETQYF
TRBJ1-6 - TRBV30 - TGTGCCTGGAGTGTAGGGACTCCTTATTCACCCCTCCACTTT CAWSVGTPYSPLHF
TRBJ1-5 TRBD1 TRBV6-1 - TGTGCCAGCAGTGAATGGACAGGGCTTTACTATAGCAATCAGCCCCAGCATTTT CASSEWTGLYYSNQPQHF
TRBJ1-3 TRBD1 TRBV7-8 - TGTGCCAGCAGTCGACAGGGGGCTGGAAACACCATATATTTT CASSRQGAGNTIYF
TRBJ2-2 TRBD2 TRBV30 few TGTGCCTGGAGTCTTACTAGCGGGGGGGTGTCGGGGGAGCTGTTTTTT CAWSLTSGGVSGELFF
TRBJ1-6 - TRBV6-5 few TGTGCCAGCAGCCCATTAACAGGGCCCCTCCACTTT CASSPLTGPLHF
TRBJ2-4 TRBD2 TRBV2 - TGTGCCAGCAGTTTAAGCGGGGAGGGAAACATTCAGTACTTC CASSLSGEGNIQYF
TRBJ1-4 TRBD1 TRBV4-2 - TGTGCCAGCAGCCGTGACAGGGGCCAGGGTGGGGAAAAACTGTTTTTT CASSRDRGQGGEKLFF
TRBJ2-1 - TRBV7-3 - TGTGCCAGCAGCTTAGACAGGCTAGGGGTTCGGTTCTTC CASSLDRLGVRFF
TRBJ1-6 TRBD1 TRBV7-8 - TGTGCCAGCAGCTTAGGGGGGACAGAGAATTCACCCCTCCACTTT CASSLGGTENSPLHF
TRBJ1-6 - TRBV21-1 - TGTGCCAGCAGCGCCCCGACAGGGGGCAAGGATTCACCCCTCCACTTT CASSAPTGGKDSPLHF
TRBJ2-1 - TRBV29-1 - TGCAGCGTTGACAGCTCCTACAATGAGCAGTTCTTC CSVDSSYNEQFF
TRBJ1-2 TRBD1 TRBV4-1 - TGCGCCAGCAGCCAATCTGGCCAGGGGGCGAACTATGGCTACACCTTC CASSQSGQGANYGYTF
TRBJ2-7 - TRBV5-1 - TGCGCCAGCAGTAAATGGGATTCAGGGTTGCTCATCTACGAGCAGTACTTC CASSKWDSGLLIYEQYF
TRBJ1-1 TRBD1 TRBV9 - TGTGCCAGCAGCGTAGGACAGGGGTCCCCTGAAGCTTTCTTT CASSVGQGSPEAFF
TRBJ1-3 - TRBV4-1 - TGCGCCAGCAGCCAAGTGGTTTCGGGAACGGGGAGAGGAAACACCATATATTTT CASSQVVSGTGRGNTIYF
TRBJ2-7 - TRBV4-1 - TGCGCCAGCAGCCAAAGCCCCGGTGGAGGCGAGTACGAGCAGTACTTC CASSQSPGGGEYEQYF
TRBJ1-5 TRBD1 TRBV6-1 - TGTGCCAGCAGTGAAACAGGGGGCGTGGGGCCCCAGCATTTT CASSETGGVGPQHF
TRBJ2-5 TRBD2 TRBV7-9 - TGTGCCAGCAGCTCTAGGGACTATGGGGAGACCCAGTACTTC CASSSRDYGETQYF
TRBJ2-3 TRBD1 TRBV10-2 - TGCGCCAGCAGTGGGGACAGATCGGGCGCAGATACGCAGTATTTT CASSGDRSGADTQYF
TRBJ2-1 TRBD1 TRBV28 - TGTGCCAGCAGTGACGACCGGGACAGGTACTACAATGAGCAGTTCTTC CASSDDRDRYYNEQFF
TRBJ2-3 - TRBV7-6 - TGTGCCAGCAGTCAAACCCCCACTTTCACAGATACGCAGTATTTT CASSQTPTFTDTQYF
TRBJ2-1 TRBD2 TRBV9 few TGTGCCAGCAGCGCCGCTAGCGGGGGACACAATGAGCAGTTCTTC CASSAASGGHNEQFF
TRBJ1-6 TRBD1 TRBV7-2 - TGTGCCAGCACCCCTGACAGGGACTCTCCCCTCCACTTT CASTPDRDSPLHF
TRBJ1-6 - TRBV6-5 - TGTGCCAGCAGCTCCTTCGATTCACCCCTCCACTTT CASSSFDSPLHF
TRBJ2-7 - TRBV20-1 - TGCAGTGCCATACACCATTACGAGCAGTACTTC CSAIHHYEQYF
TRBJ1-6 - TRBV4-2 - TGTGCCAGCAGCCAAGATAGCACGGCGAATAATTCACCCCTCCACTTT CASSQDSTANNSPLHF
TRBJ2-2 - TRBV6-5 - TGTGCCAGCAGTTACAACTTCAACACCGGGGAGCTGTTTTTT CASSYNFNTGELFF
TRBJ1-6 - TRBV5-4 - TGTGCCAGCAGCTTGTGGATTGGCGGGGATTCACCCCTCCACTTT CASSLWIGGDSPLHF
TRBJ2-7 TRBD1 TRBV27 - TGTGCCAGCAGGATACAGGGGGCCTACGAGCAGTACTTC CASRIQGAYEQYF
TRBJ1-2 TRBD1 TRBV6-1 few TGTGCCAGCAGTGCGGACAGGACCGATCCTTATGGCTACACCTTC CASSADRTDPYGYTF
TRBJ2-1 TRBD1 TRBV5-5 few TGTGCCAGCAGCTTGGCCTCTGGACAGGGGGCTTGGGGTGAGCAGTTCTTC CASSLASGQGAWGEQFF
TRBJ1-5 - TRBV5-1 - TGCGCCAGCAGCTTAGGGGAGGTGAATCAGCCCCAGCATTTT CASSLGEVNQPQHF
TRBJ1-2 - TRBV6-9 - TGTGCCAGCAGTGAGCGGTTGTCTTACGGAAAGACCTATGGCTACACCTTC CASSERLSYGKTYGYTF
TRBJ2-5 - TRBV10-3 - TGTGCCATCAGTGACAGGGTACAAGAGACCCAGTACTTC CAISDRVQETQYF
TRBJ2-1 - TRBV19 - TGTGCCAGTAACTCTGGGAGTTACAATGAGCAGTTCTTC CASNSGSYNEQFF
TRBJ1-5 TRBD1 TRBV30 - TGTGCCTGGAGTACGACAGGGGGTGGCAATCAGCCCCAGCATTTT CAWSTTGGGNQPQHF
TRBJ1-5 - TRBV28 few TGTGCCAGCAGGCCCAGGTATAGCAATCAGCCCCAGCATTTT CASRPRYSNQPQHF
TRBJ1-5 - TRBV7-8 few TGTGCCAGCAGCTTAGATACAGTCTTAAACAATCAGCCCCAGCATTTT CASSLDTVLNNQPQHF
TRBJ1-2 - TRBV27 - TGTGCCAGCAGTTTTAAAGGGAGGTACAAAAACTATGGCTACACCTTC CASSFKGRYKNYGYTF
TRBJ1-5 - TRBV11-2 - TGTGCCAGCAGCCTAGGGACACGCCTTTTTAGCAATCAGCCCCAGCATTTT CASSLGTRLFSNQPQHF